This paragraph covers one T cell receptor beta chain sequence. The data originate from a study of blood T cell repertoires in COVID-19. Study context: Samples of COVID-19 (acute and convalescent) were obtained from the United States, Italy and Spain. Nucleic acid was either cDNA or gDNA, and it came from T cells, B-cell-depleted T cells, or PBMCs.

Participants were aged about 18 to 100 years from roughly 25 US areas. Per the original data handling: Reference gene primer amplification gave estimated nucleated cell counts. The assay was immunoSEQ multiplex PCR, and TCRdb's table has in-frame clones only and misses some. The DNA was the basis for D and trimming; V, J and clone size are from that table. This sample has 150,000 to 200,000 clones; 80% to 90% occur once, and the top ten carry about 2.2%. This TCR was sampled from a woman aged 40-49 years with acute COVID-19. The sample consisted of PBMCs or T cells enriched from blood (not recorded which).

The CDR3 nucleotides are TGTGCCAGCAGTTCGAGCGGGGGGTTGATGCAGTATTTT. This encodes CASSSSGGLMQYF. The V call is TRBV12-3 or TRBV12-4, the J call TRBJ2-3; 9 bases fit TRBD2. V gave up 4 bases and J gave up 11 bases; unmatched junction bases: 7. The CDR3 totals 13 residues.